This T cell receptor (beta chain) stems from a study of shared clonotypes between healthy human individuals. The CDR3 is made up of 13 amino acids. CDR1 and CDR2 (germline): ENHRY, SYGVKD. V lost 10 bases, J lost 4 bases, and 6 bases stayed unmatched. Comments on this clone: What it recognizes is unknown.

General study results and limits: Clonotype sharing among donors, it was expected, would be affected by sequencing depth.

Assay: immunoSEQ multiplex PCR; the TCRdb copy retains only in-frame clones and omits some. The sample lists about 2 million clones, about 95% occurring once. The rearrangement joins TRBV10-3 to TRBJ1-5, with TRBD1 identical over 8 bases. The sequence derives from a man between 18 and 35 years old in good health. Sequencing was performed on naive CD4+ T cells sorted from blood. Subset: CD45RA+ positively selected. The CDR3 sequence is CATRTGLNQPQHF. CDR3 nucleotide sequence: TGTGCCACACGGACAGGGCTAAATCAGCCCCAGCATTTT.